Included here is one TCR beta chain sequence, with context. These data come from a study of control samples from healthy donors and cancer patients. The table came from immunoSEQ multiplex PCR; TCRdb's copy has only in-frame clones and leaves some out. The profile shows roughly 98,000 clones, approximately 78% of them singletons. V was trimmed by 2 bases and J by 7 bases, leaving 17 bases between them. The CDR3 spans 16 residues. Germline assignment: CDR1 MGHRA and CDR2 YSYEKL. The receptor comes from a woman in her fifties or sixties in good health. The sample consisted of blood. The gene calls are TRBV4-1 and TRBJ2-2, with D perhaps TRBD2 (5 bases). The CDR3 coding sequence is TGCGCCAGCAGCCAACCTGGACGGAAACGGGGCGGGGAGCTGTTTTTT. This gives the protein CASSQPGRKRGGELFF.